The clone carrying this TCR beta chain was detected a few times. As yet, its antigen is unknown. Researchers used 5'RACE with constant-segment primers to make TCR alpha and TCR beta cDNA libraries that carry sample barcodes and UMIs. TCRdb called the 5' RACE reads again in MiXCR, with one record for every CDR3 protein. The table has roughly 150,000 distinct CDR3 sequences, roughly 15% seen once. The data derive from a study of T-cell memory formation after mild COVID-19. Study background: The two donors had largely donor-specific TCR clusters.

V was cut by 2 bases and J by 9 bases, with 10 bases left in between. The CDR3 has 13 amino acids. Germline V CDR1 and CDR2: KGHDR, SFDVKD. Notes on the study in general: Balance between CD4 and CD8 was seen in clones contracting day 15 to 85, and a CD4+ lean was seen in later expanders. Specificity for SARS-CoV-2 was not confirmed among the second-wave clones peaking on day 37.

The clonotype was recovered from an adult woman who had mild COVID-19 (a few samples of this study predate the infection). Cell type and time point are not known. The specimen was PBMCs or a T cell subset sorted from them (not recorded which). This chain connects TRBV24-1 to TRBJ2-1; no clear D gene. The DNA of the CDR3 is TGTGCCACCAGTGATTACGTCCGCGGTGAGCAGTTCTTC. As protein: CATSDYVRGEQFF.